These 14 T cell receptor beta chains originate from one sample sequenced in a study of CXCR3-negative and CXCR3-positive naive CD8 T cells. No antigen has been identified for these receptors. It was by 5' RACE with UMI labels that the TRB cDNA libraries were prepared. Reanalyzing the 5' RACE reads, TCRdb keeps one entry per CDR3 protein, without DNA. This listing includes 130,000 to 150,000 distinct CDR3 sequences. Study-wide findings and caveats: Greater hydrophobicity was found in TRB CDR3s of CXCR3-positive naive cells than of CXCR3-negative naive cells.

Sequences were obtained from naive CXCR3+ CD8+ T cells from blood. This sample's subset: CD45RO-CCR7+CD27+CD95- naive CD8+ T cells expressing CXCR3 (TNR3+). The source of these receptors is a human donor in good health. Some clones in this sample may be carry-over from other donors' samples.

The rearrangement uses TRBV11-2 and TRBJ2-7; checking the TCRdb D call of TRBD1 is not possible without DNA. In germline, CDR1 is SGHAT, CDR2 FQNNGV. The CDR3 is 14 residues long. The CDR3 reads CASSSTGGLEEQYF. The full variable domain, with the rest looked up from reference TRBV11-2 and TRBJ2-7, is EAGVAQSPRYKIIEKRQSVAFWCNPISGHATLYWYQQILGQGPKLLIQFQNNGVVDDSQLPKDRFSAERLKGVDSTLKIQPAKLEDSAVYLCASSSTGGLEEQYFGPGTRLTVT.

The chain uses TRBV29-1 and TRBJ2-2; without DNA, the TCRdb call of TRBD1 cannot be checked. The CDR3 runs to 16 residues. Germline V gene lookup returns CDR1 SQVTM and CDR2 ANQGSEA. CDR3 loop: CSSPPGTGINTGELFF.

The chain recombines TRBV12-3 or TRBV12-4 with TRBJ2-3; as DNA is missing, the TRBD1 call by TCRdb cannot be tested. The CDR3 covers 15 residues. The CDR3 sequence is CASSSGHGSTDTQYF.

The gene calls are TRBV2 and TRBJ2-1. This CDR3 contains 14 residues. The germline gives CDR1 SNHLY, CDR2 FYNNEI. CDR3 sequence reads: CASSEDSSYNEQFF.

This rearrangement joins TRBV10-1 to TRBJ1-2. Germline CDR1 and CDR2: WNHNN and SYGVQD (reference sequence). This CDR3 has 14 amino acids. This CDR3 reads CTSSVISWGYGYTF.

This chain uses TRBV6-2 or TRBV6-3 with TRBJ2-3. CDR3 length: 14 amino acids. Looked up from germline, CDR1 is MNHEY and CDR2 is SVGEGT. The CDR3: CASSPDLSTDTQYF.

V gene TRBV12-5 combines with J gene TRBJ2-7. CDR3 size: 13 residues. Germline V gene lookup returns CDR1 LGHNT and CDR2 FRNRAP. The CDR3 is CASGLSISYEQYF.

The V gene is TRBV28, the J gene TRBJ2-7. CDR1 MDHEN and CDR2 SYDVKM come from the germline V gene. CDR3 length: 14 residues. The CDR3 reads CASSFSLATYEQYF.

V usage is TRBV29-1 and J usage is TRBJ2-7. Germline V gene data show CDR1 as SQVTM and CDR2 as ANQGSEA. This CDR3 contains 13 residues. The chain's CDR3 is CSVRQGASYEQYF.

V usage is TRBV5-1 and J usage is TRBJ2-3; without DNA, the TCRdb call of TRBD1 cannot be checked. The CDR3 is 18 amino acids. The germline gives CDR1 SGHRS, CDR2 YFSETQ. CDR3: CASSFLLPGENSTDTQYF.

CDR3 residues: CASSVTGGLYNSPLHF. The chain combines TRBV12-3 or TRBV12-4 with TRBJ1-6; TCRdb names TRBD1, which stays unverified in the absence of DNA. CDR3 length equals 16 residues.

The CDR3 sequence: CSVEGGGAEAFF. The V gene is TRBV29-1, the J gene TRBJ1-1; TCRdb's assignment of TRBD1 cannot be checked, as there is no DNA. The CDR3 is 12 amino acids. Per germline, CDR1 SQVTM and CDR2 ANQGSEA.

The rearrangement links TRBV7-2 to TRBJ2-7; TCRdb names TRBD1, which stays unverified in the absence of DNA. The CDR3 extends over 14 amino acids. Germline CDR1 reads SGHTA; CDR2 reads FQGNSA. CDR3 amino acids: CASSLRQGGDEQYF.

V gene TRBV4-3 combines with J gene TRBJ2-1. CDR3 size: 17 residues. Germline V gene lookup returns CDR1 LGHNA and CDR2 YSLEER. The CDR3 protein is CASRQTKVGSSYNEQFF.